This T cell receptor (beta chain) was retrieved from a study of cytomegalovirus exposure and HLA in healthy donors. Germline CDR1 reads SQVTM; CDR2 reads ANQGSEA. This CDR3 is 14 amino acids long. After removal of 7 bases from V and 0 bases from J, the junction contained 8 bases not matched to a gene. To note about this clone: Its antigen remains unknown.

Study-wide results and caveats: It was found in a later analysis that first-cohort TCR clusters tended to co-occur in the 120 validation repertoires. Confirmation in vitro established that three CMV-associated chains were specific for CMV antigens.

TCRdb keeps only in-frame clones here, not all; method: immunoSEQ multiplex PCR. The sample lists tens of thousands of clones; around 94% were seen once. The sequence was collected from a man younger than 35 in good health and CMV-seronegative. Sequences were obtained from PBMCs. The genes are TRBV29-1 and TRBJ1-1, with 7 bases fitting TRBD1. CDR3: CSAPTGKMNTEAFF. CDR3 nucleotides: TGCAGCGCCCCGACAGGGAAGATGAACACTGAAGCTTTCTTT.